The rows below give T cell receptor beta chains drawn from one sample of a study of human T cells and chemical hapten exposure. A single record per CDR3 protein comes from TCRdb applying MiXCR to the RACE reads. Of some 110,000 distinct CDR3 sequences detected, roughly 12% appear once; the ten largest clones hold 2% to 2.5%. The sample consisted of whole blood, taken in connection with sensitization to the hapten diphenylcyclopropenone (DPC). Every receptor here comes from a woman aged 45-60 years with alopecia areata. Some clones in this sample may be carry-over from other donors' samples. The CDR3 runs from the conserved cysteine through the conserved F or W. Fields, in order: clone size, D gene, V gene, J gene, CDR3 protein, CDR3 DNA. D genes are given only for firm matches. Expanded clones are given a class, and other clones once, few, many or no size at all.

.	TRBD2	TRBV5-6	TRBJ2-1	CASSQGRAGGKVF	TGTGCCAGCAGCCAGGGACGAGCGGGAGGCAAGGTCTTC
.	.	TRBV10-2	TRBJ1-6	CASSKEGSRDSPLHF	TGCGCCAGCAGTAAGGAGGGCTCAAGGGATTCACCCCTCCACTTT
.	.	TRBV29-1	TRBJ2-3	CSVEDSSDTQYF	TGCAGCGTGGAGGACTCCAGCGATACGCAGTATTTT
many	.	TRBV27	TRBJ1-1	CASSLSGLLNTEAFF	TGTGCCAGCAGTTTATCTGGACTGTTGAACACTGAAGCTTTCTTT
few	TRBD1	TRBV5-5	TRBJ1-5	CASSAGQGNQPQHF	TGTGCCAGCAGCGCGGGACAGGGGAATCAGCCCCAGCATTTT
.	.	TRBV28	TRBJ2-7	CASSPRDTISYEQYF	TGTGCCAGCAGTCCCCGGGACACGATCTCCTACGAGCAGTACTTC
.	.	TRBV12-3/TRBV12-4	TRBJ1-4	CASSLEGRGEKLFF	TGTGCCAGCAGCCTGGAGGGGAGAGGTGAAAAACTGTTTTTT
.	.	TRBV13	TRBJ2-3	CASSTFTDTQYF	TGTGCCAGCAGCACCTTCACAGATACGCAGTATTTT
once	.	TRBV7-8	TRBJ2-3	CASSFRAYEGNTQYF	TGTGCCAGCAGCTTCCGAGCGTACGAGGGAAATACGCAGTATTTT
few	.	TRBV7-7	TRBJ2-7	CASSPSNGGEQYF	TGTGCCAGCAGCCCCTCGAATGGGGGCGAGCAGTACTTC
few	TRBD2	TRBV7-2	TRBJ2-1	CASSLGGLAGAYNEQFF	TGTGCCAGCAGCTTAGGGGGGCTAGCGGGGGCCTACAATGAGCAGTTCTTC
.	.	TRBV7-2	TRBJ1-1	CASSPKSGHTEAFF	TGTGCCAGCAGCCCAAAAAGCGGGCACACTGAAGCTTTCTTT
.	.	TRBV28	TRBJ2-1	CERSPFGHNSYNEQFF	TGTGAAAGAAGTCCGTTTGGTCATAACTCCTACAATGAGCAGTTCTTC
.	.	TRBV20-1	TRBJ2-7	CSARGGYSYEQYF	TGCAGTGCTAGAGGGGGTTACTCCTACGAGCAGTACTTC
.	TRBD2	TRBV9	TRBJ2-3	CASSSSGGVKDTQYF	TGTGCCAGCAGCTCTAGCGGGGGGGTGAAAGATACGCAGTATTTT
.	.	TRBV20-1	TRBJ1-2	CSARDPGGGGHGYTF	TGCAGTGCTAGAGACCCCGGGGGAGGAGGTCATGGCTACACCTTC
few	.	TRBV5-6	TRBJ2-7	CASSYTVLSSYEQYF	TGTGCCAGCAGCTACACGGTCCTAAGTTCGTACGAGCAGTACTTC
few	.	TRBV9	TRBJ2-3	CASSANTGVTQYF	TGTGCCAGCAGCGCCAACACGGGGGTGACGCAGTATTTT
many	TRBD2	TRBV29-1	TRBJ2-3	CSVEGGLAGAGDTQYF	TGCAGCGTTGAGGGGGGACTAGCGGGAGCGGGAGATACGCAGTATTTT
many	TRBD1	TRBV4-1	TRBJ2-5	CASSQAPHDRGGQETQYF	TGCGCCAGCAGCCAAGCCCCCCACGACAGGGGAGGCCAAGAGACCCAGTACTTC
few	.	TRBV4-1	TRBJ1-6	CASSQSMFGSPLHF	TGCGCCAGCAGCCAAAGCATGTTTGGTTCACCCCTCCACTTT
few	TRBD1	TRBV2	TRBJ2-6	CASSESGGSGANVLTF	TGTGCCAGCAGTGAATCAGGGGGCTCTGGGGCCAACGTCCTGACTTTC
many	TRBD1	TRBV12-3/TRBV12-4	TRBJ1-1	CASTLQGSRTEAFF	TGTGCCAGCACTCTACAGGGGAGTCGGACTGAAGCTTTCTTT
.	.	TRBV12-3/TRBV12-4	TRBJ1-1	CASSLARRGRNTEAFF	TGTGCCAGCAGTTTAGCGCGGCGGGGGCGGAACACTGAAGCTTTCTTT
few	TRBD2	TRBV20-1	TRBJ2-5	CSARLAGIQETQYF	TGCAGTGCTAGACTAGCGGGGATCCAAGAGACCCAGTACTTC
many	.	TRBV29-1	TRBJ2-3	CSVAIKTGTDTQYF	TGCAGCGTGGCGATCAAGACTGGCACAGATACGCAGTATTTT
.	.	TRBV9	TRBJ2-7	CASRRGGNEQYF	TGTGCCAGCAGGAGAGGGGGAAACGAGCAGTACTTC
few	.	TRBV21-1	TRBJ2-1	CASITKQGPHEQFF	TGTGCCAGCATCACAAAGCAGGGTCCGCATGAGCAGTTCTTC
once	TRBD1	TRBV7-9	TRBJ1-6	CASSPTRQGYNSPLHF	TGTGCCAGCAGCCCAACCAGACAGGGGTATAATTCACCCCTCCACTTT
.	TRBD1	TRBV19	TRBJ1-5	CATRDSLYSNQPQHF	TGTGCCACCCGGGACAGCCTGTATAGCAATCAGCCCCAGCATTTT
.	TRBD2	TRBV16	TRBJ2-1	CASSQWASGTSEQFF	TGTGCCAGCAGCCAATGGGCTAGCGGGACGTCTGAGCAGTTCTTC
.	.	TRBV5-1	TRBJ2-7	CASSWEMIDEQYF	TGCGCCAGCAGCTGGGAAATGATTGACGAGCAGTACTTC
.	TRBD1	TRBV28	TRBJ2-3	CASSSTGDTTDTQYF	TGTGCCAGCAGCTCGACAGGGGACACCACAGATACGCAGTATTTT
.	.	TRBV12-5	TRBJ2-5	CASGSAETQYF	TGTGCTAGTGGTTCCGCGGAGACCCAGTACTTC
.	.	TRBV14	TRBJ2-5	CASSLLVEMETQYF	TGTGCCAGCAGCCTTCTCGTGGAGATGGAGACCCAGTACTTC
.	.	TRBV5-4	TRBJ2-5	CASSRGSSAGETQYF	TGTGCCAGCAGCAGGGGGAGTAGCGCAGGAGAGACCCAGTACTTC
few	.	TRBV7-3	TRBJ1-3	CASSSGPSGNTIYF	TGTGCCAGCAGCTCCGGACCCTCTGGAAACACCATATATTTT
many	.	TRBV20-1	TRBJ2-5	CSASREKETQYF	TGCAGTGCTAGTAGGGAGAAAGAGACCCAGTACTTC
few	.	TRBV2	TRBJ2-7	CASSEGQLSESASSYEQYF	TGTGCCAGCAGTGAAGGGCAGCTAAGTGAGAGTGCGAGCTCCTACGAGCAGTACTTC
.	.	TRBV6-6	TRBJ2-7	CASSPGSRTYEQYF	TGTGCCAGCAGTCCCGGCAGTAGGACCTACGAGCAGTACTTC
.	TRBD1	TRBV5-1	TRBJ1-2	CASSLEPRTGNWGYTF	TGCGCCAGCAGCTTGGAACCCCGGACAGGGAATTGGGGCTACACCTTC
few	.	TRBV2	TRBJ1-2	CASSPTGQMNYGYTF	TGTGCCAGCAGCCCAACTGGACAGATGAACTATGGCTACACCTTC
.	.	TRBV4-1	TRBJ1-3	CASSQEQENSGNTIYF	TGCGCCAGCAGCCAAGAACAGGAAAACTCTGGAAACACCATATATTTT
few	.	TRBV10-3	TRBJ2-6	CAISESSGANVLTF	TGTGCCATCAGTGAGTCTTCTGGGGCCAACGTCCTGACTTTC
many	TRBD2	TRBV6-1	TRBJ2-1	CASSEEAGGFKEQFF	TGTGCCAGCAGTGAAGAGGCGGGAGGATTCAAAGAGCAGTTCTTC
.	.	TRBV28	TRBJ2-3	CASIGGATDTQYF	TGTGCCAGCATAGGGGGGGCCACAGATACGCAGTATTTT
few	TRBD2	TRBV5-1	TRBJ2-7	CASSIAGSYEQYF	TGCGCCAGCAGCATAGCGGGATCTTACGAGCAGTACTTC
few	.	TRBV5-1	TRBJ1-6	CASSLERQGSSPLHF	TGCGCCAGCAGCTTGGAGAGGCAGGGTAGTTCACCCCTCCACTTT